Below, 23 T cell receptor beta chains from the same sample are listed, as sequenced in a study of blood T cell repertoires in COVID-19. TCRdb keeps only in-frame clones here, not all; method: immunoSEQ multiplex PCR. The data show about 170,000 clones, with about 83% seen just once and approximately 3.3% held by the top ten. Sequencing was done on a sample of peripheral blood. The source is a man aged 18 to 30 with active or convalescent COVID-19.

The chain couples TRBV24-1 to TRBJ2-7; no firm D call. Trimming removed 5 bases at V and 0 bases at J, with 4 bases between. Germline V lookup: CDR1 KGHDR, CDR2 SFDVKD. The CDR3 has 12 residues. The CDR3 loop reads CATSGDSYEQYF. In DNA, the CDR3 is TGTGCCACCAGTGGAGACTCCTACGAGCAGTACTTC.

The rearrangement uses TRBV5-4 and TRBJ1-6; no clear D. CDR3 length: 16 residues. Germline V CDR1 and CDR2: SGHNT, YYREEE (reference sequence). V lost 4 bases and J lost 10, with 21 bases in between. CDR3 DNA: TGTGCCAGCAGCGCACGGACTGATGGCCCTCAATCACCCCTCCACTTT. It codes for CASSARTDGPQSPLHF.

The chain couples TRBV7-9 to TRBJ1-4, with no clear D. The CDR3 covers 14 residues. Germline V gene lookup returns CDR1 SEHNR and CDR2 FQNEAQ (reference sequence). Trimming took off 0 bases at V and 8 bases at J, with 10 bases between the two ends. The CDR3 is CASSLAQVWEKLFF. The CDR3 DNA is TGTGCCAGCAGCTTAGCACAAGTCTGGGAAAAACTGTTTTTT.

The gene calls are TRBV19 and TRBJ2-3; 7 bases fit TRBD1. V lost 6 bases, J lost 4 bases, and 4 bases stayed unmatched. Per germline, CDR1 LNHDA and CDR2 SQIVND (reference sequence). This CDR3 is 13 amino acids long. This chain's CDR3 is CASSQGVSDTQYF. The CDR3, as DNA: TGTGCCAGTAGCCAGGGGGTATCAGATACGCAGTATTTT.

V is TRBV5-6 and J is TRBJ2-7; 10 bases match TRBD1. The ends lost 4 bases at V and 2 bases at J; junction bases unmatched: 9. CDR1 SGHDT and CDR2 YYEEEE come from the germline V gene. The CDR3 totals 16 residues. The CDR3 is CASSRPTGGETYEQYV. DNA of the CDR3: TGTGCCAGCAGCCGGCCGACAGGGGGCGAGACCTACGAGCAGTACGTC.

The rearrangement uses TRBV3-1 (or the pseudogene TRBV3-2) and TRBJ1-2; 8 positions match TRBD1. V shed 5 bases and J 6 bases; nucleotides not matched to a gene: 5. This CDR3 has 13 amino acids. Germline CDR1 and CDR2: LGHDT and YNNKEL (reference sequence). This chain's CDR3 is CASSFTGGDGYTF. CDR3 coding DNA: TGTGCCAGCAGCTTCACAGGGGGAGATGGCTACACCTTC.

The J gene is TRBJ2-1, the V gene TRBV4-3; D might be TRBD1 (6 bases). The CDR3 extends over 15 amino acids. Germline-derived CDR1 and CDR2 are LGHNA and YSLEER. V lost 0 bases and J lost 2, with 8 bases in between. DNA of the CDR3: TGCGCCAGCAGCCAAGACCGGGACACCTACAATGAGCAGTTCTTC. Translation gives CASSQDRDTYNEQFF.

CDR3 in amino acids: CASSQSEGSIAEAFF. In DNA form, the CDR3 reads TGCGCCAGCAGCCAGAGCGAAGGCTCTATCGCTGAAGCTTTCTTT. This chain uses TRBV4-1 with TRBJ1-1; D ambiguous. CDR1 is MGHRA, CDR2 YSYEKL, per germline. Trimming stripped 3 bases from V and 6 bases from J, with 17 bases between. The CDR3 is made up of 15 amino acids.

This clone was found once. V and J are TRBV4-3 and TRBJ2-1, with TRBD2 identical over 11 bases. Germline V gene lookup returns CDR1 LGHNA and CDR2 YSLEER. Trimming cost V 3 bases and J 4 bases; bases outside gene matches: 8. This CDR3 region has 17 residues. The CDR3 DNA reads TGCGCCAGCAGCCAGACCATAGCGGGAGGGCCGTACAATGAGCAGTTCTTC. The encoded protein is CASSQTIAGGPYNEQFF.

The chain combines TRBV6-1 with TRBJ1-2, with 7 bases that match TRBD1. The V and J ends lost 2 bases and 8 bases, in that order; junction bases with no gene match: 8. This CDR3 is 14 amino acids long. CDR1 is MNHNS, CDR2 SASEGT, per germline. CDR3 nucleotide sequence: TGTGCCAGCAGTGAATTTCAGGGGGGTCGGGGCTACACCTTC. This sequence encodes CASSEFQGGRGYTF.

The J gene is TRBJ2-5, the V gene TRBV5-1, with 7 bases identical to TRBD1. The CDR3 sequence is 16 residues long. Germline V lookup: CDR1 SGHRS, CDR2 YFSETQ. Trimming took 4 bases from V and 4 from J; bases not matched to a gene: 13. The CDR3 loop reads CASSLGGNLNRETQYF. The CDR3 DNA reads as TGCGCCAGCAGCCTAGGGGGCAATTTAAATCGAGAGACCCAGTACTTC. The full variable domain, in which reference TRBV5-1 and TRBJ2-5 provide the parts outside the CDR3, is KAGVTQTPRYLIKTRGQQVTLSCSPISGHRSVSWYQQTPGQGLQFLFEYFSETQRNKGNFPGRFSGRQFSNSRSEMNVSTLELGDSALYLCASSLGGNLNRETQYFGPGTRLLVL.

The chain couples TRBV7-2 to TRBJ2-4; D may be TRBD1 (7 bases). The length of the CDR3 is 16 residues. V shed 8 bases and J shed 8 bases, with 25 bases lying between them. Germline values: CDR1 SGHTA, CDR2 FQGNSA. CDR3 sequence: CASAFRDSPPGDIQYF. Here the CDR3 DNA reads TGTGCCAGCGCATTTCGGGACAGCCCACCGGGGGACATTCAGTACTTC.

The rearrangement links TRBV2 to TRBJ2-3; D unclear. The V end lost 8 bases, the J end lost 6 bases, and 18 bases lay between the germline ends. Germline loops: CDR1 SNHLY, CDR2 FYNNEI. The CDR3 sequence is 14 residues long. CDR3 nucleotides: TGTGCCAGCCCGAGGCGTTCGGGTACGGATACGCAGTATTTT. Its translation: CASPRRSGTDTQYF. The full variable domain, its missing parts supplied by reference TRBV2 and TRBJ2-3, is EPEVTQTPSHQVTQMGQEVILRCVPISNHLYFYWYRQILGQKVEFLVSFYNNEISEKSEIFDDQFSVERPDGSNFTLKIRSTKLEDSAMYFCASPRRSGTDTQYFGPGTRLTVL.

The gene calls are TRBV24-1 and TRBJ2-7, with 8 bases identical to TRBD2. Germline V gene sequence: CDR1 KGHDR, CDR2 SFDVKD. The CDR3 contains 15 residues. Trimming cost V 9 bases and J 3 bases; bases outside gene matches: 12. The CDR3 DNA sequence: TGTGCCACCCAGGAGAGCGGGCTAGCGGGCTACGAGCAGTACTTC. It codes for CATQESGLAGYEQYF.

The chain recombines TRBV5-4 with TRBJ1-6, with TRBD1 matching 10 bases. This CDR3 region has 15 residues. Looked up from germline, CDR1 is SGHNT and CDR2 is YYREEE (reference sequence). V shed 0 bases and J 8 bases; nucleotides not matched to a gene: 2. CDR3 in amino acids: CASSLGGTGDSPLHF. The CDR3 DNA is TGTGCCAGCAGCTTGGGTGGGACAGGGGATTCACCCCTCCACTTT.

Only one count was recorded for this clone. The gene calls are TRBV2 and TRBJ1-3; D may be TRBD1 (5 bases). This CDR3 is built from 12 residues. Trimming took off 6 bases at V and 8 bases at J, with 11 bases between the two ends. Germline CDR1 reads SNHLY; CDR2 reads FYNNEI. CDR3 protein: CASREGLDTIYF. Written as DNA, the CDR3 is TGTGCCAGCAGGGAGGGACTGGACACCATATATTTT.

This chain links TRBV19 with TRBJ1-1, with 7 bases identical to TRBD1. Germline V CDR1 and CDR2: LNHDA, SQIVND (reference sequence). After removal of 4 bases from V and 6 bases from J, the junction contained 8 bases not matched to a gene. This CDR3 has 14 amino acids. CDR3 region: CASSTMTGQSEAFF. CDR3 coding DNA: TGTGCCAGTAGTACGATGACAGGGCAGTCTGAAGCTTTCTTT.

The chain couples TRBV6-5 to TRBJ1-1; D gene unclear. V was cut by 6 bases and J by 2 bases, with 10 bases left in between. Germline V gene lookup returns CDR1 MNHEY and CDR2 SVGAGI. CDR3 length: 13 residues. The CDR3 coding sequence is TGTGCCAGCAGACAGCAAACAAACACTGAAGCTTTCTTT. It encodes CASRQQTNTEAFF.

The J gene is TRBJ1-1, the V gene TRBV6-1, with a possible D match to TRBD1 (5 bases). Trimming took 2 bases from V and 0 from J, leaving 13 bases between them. The CDR3 is made up of 16 amino acids. The germline V gene encodes CDR1 MNHNS and CDR2 SASEGT. CDR3 DNA sequence: TGTGCCAGCAGTGAACAGGGTGACAAAATGAACACTGAAGCTTTCTTT. This gives the protein CASSEQGDKMNTEAFF.

This chain connects TRBV2 to TRBJ2-2, with TRBD1 identical over 8 bases. Germline lookup yields CDR1 SNHLY and CDR2 FYNNEI. V gave up 7 bases and J gave up 2 bases; unmatched junction bases: 6. The CDR3 has 15 residues. Written as DNA, the CDR3 is TGTGCCAGCACTGGGTCAGGGGGCAACACCGGGGAGCTGTTTTTT. The encoded protein is CASTGSGGNTGELFF.

This clone appeared once. This chain links TRBV5-1 with TRBJ1-3, with a weak D call TRBD1 (5 bases). This CDR3 has 14 amino acids. The germline V gene has CDR1 SGHRS and CDR2 YFSETQ. The V end was cut by 0 bases, the J end by 3 bases, with 7 bases between. CDR3 in amino acids: CASSLETVGNTIYF. In DNA, the CDR3 is TGCGCCAGCAGCTTGGAGACAGTTGGAAACACCATATATTTT. Full variable domain (missing parts from reference TRBV5-1 and TRBJ1-3): KAGVTQTPRYLIKTRGQQVTLSCSPISGHRSVSWYQQTPGQGLQFLFEYFSETQRNKGNFPGRFSGRQFSNSRSEMNVSTLELGDSALYLCASSLETVGNTIYFGEGSWLTVV.

The chain uses TRBV2 and TRBJ2-2; 7 nucleotides match TRBD2. Per the germline V gene, CDR1 is SNHLY and CDR2 is FYNNEI. V shed 6 bases, J shed 7 bases, and the junction held 11 bases outside the gene matches. The CDR3 totals 15 residues. DNA of the CDR3: TGTGCCAGCAGGCGGGCGGGCGGGGGATACGGGGAGCTGTTTTTT. It is translated as CASRRAGGGYGELFF.

The rearrangement uses TRBV28 and TRBJ1-1, with D possibly matching TRBD1 (5 bases). This CDR3 spans 11 amino acids. The germline V and J ends were trimmed by 8 bases and 4 bases, with 8 bases remaining between them. Germline lookup yields CDR1 MDHEN and CDR2 SYDVKM. CDR3 amino acids: CASWGGTEAFF. The CDR3 DNA follows: TGTGCCAGCTGGGGGGGCACTGAAGCTTTCTTT.